Shown below are 15 T cell receptor beta chains from a single sample sequenced in a study of cytomegalovirus exposure and HLA in healthy donors. Primers: 60 Vbeta forward and 13 Jbeta reverse. TCRdb keeps only in-frame clones here, not all; method: immunoSEQ multiplex PCR. Of some 200,000 clones detected, roughly three quarters appear once; the ten largest clones hold about 1.7%. Sequenced input: PBMCs. Receptor source: a man over 45 in good health and CMV-seronegative.

This clone was seen a few times. The chain has TRBV6-5 and TRBJ1-4; D uncertain. The CDR3 spans 13 residues. CDR1 is MNHEY, CDR2 SVGAGI, per germline. The V and J ends lost 2 bases and 11 bases respectively, with 12 bases between them. The CDR3 bases are TGTGCCAGCAGTTACGGCAGAGGGAGCAAACTGTTTTTT. This encodes CASSYGRGSKLFF.

This rearrangement joins TRBV19 to TRBJ2-4; 7 nucleotides agree with TRBD2. The CDR3 totals 14 residues. Germline-derived CDR1 and CDR2 are LNHDA and SQIVND (reference sequence). With 8 bases clipped from V and 5 bases from J, the junction kept 9 bases outside the gene matches. CDR3 loop: CASRPGGPENIQYF. The CDR3, as DNA: TGTGCCAGTCGACCGGGGGGACCTGAAAACATTCAGTACTTC.

The chain carries TRBV9 and TRBJ2-2, with TRBD1 matching 9 bases. The length of the CDR3 is 14 residues. The ends lost 6 bases at V and 7 bases at J; junction bases unmatched: 7. The V gene's germline CDR1 is SGDLS and CDR2 YYNGEE. CDR3 sequence: CASTWDRVGGELFF. DNA of the CDR3: TGTGCCAGCACCTGGGACAGGGTGGGCGGGGAGCTGTTTTTT.

The chain carries TRBV11-2 and TRBJ1-3; D is ambiguous. Germline CDR1 and CDR2: SGHAT and FQNNGV. The CDR3 contains 16 residues. The germline V and J ends were trimmed by 5 bases and 0 bases, with 14 bases remaining between them. The CDR3 DNA reads as TGTGCCAGCAGCACCCTCGTGGGCCGCTCTGGAAACACCATATATTTT. Its protein is CASSTLVGRSGNTIYF.

V is TRBV28 and J is TRBJ2-6, with D possibly TRBD2 on 6 matching bases. In germline, CDR1 is MDHEN, CDR2 SYDVKM. This CDR3 is built from 16 residues. V was shortened by 6 bases and J by 2 bases, with 14 bases between the two germline ends. The CDR3 spells CASSRRGFTGANVLTF. The CDR3 DNA reads as TGTGCCAGCAGCCGGAGGGGTTTCACTGGGGCCAACGTCCTGACTTTC.

This clone was counted only a few times. The DNA for the CDR3 is TGTGCCAGCAGCTTACAGGGTGCCAACGAGCAGTACTTC. Residues: CASSLQGANEQYF. The chain uses TRBV11-2 and TRBJ2-7; a weak D match, TRBD1 (5 bases). The CDR3 contains 13 residues. The V and J ends lost 2 bases and 5 bases respectively, with 10 bases between them. Germline V gene sequence: CDR1 SGHAT, CDR2 FQNNGV.

This clone was seen more than once but under ten times. The V and J genes are TRBV27 and TRBJ2-3; a weak D match, TRBD1 (6 bases). From germline, CDR1 is MNHEY and CDR2 SMNVEV (reference sequence). Trimming pared 6 bases from V and 4 bases from J, leaving 14 bases between. The CDR3 length is 14 residues. The DNA of the CDR3 is TGTGCCAGCAGGGCTCAGGGGTGGGCAGATACGCAGTATTTT. Amino acid sequence: CASRAQGWADTQYF.

J is TRBJ2-7 and V is TRBV6-1; TRBD1 matches 9 bases. The ends lost 4 bases at V and 3 bases at J; junction bases unmatched: 13. Germline values: CDR1 MNHNS, CDR2 SASEGT. The CDR3 is 17 residues long. CDR3 sequence (DNA): TGTGCCAGCAGTGGTCAGGGACAGGGATGGGGCAGCTACGAGCAGTACTTC. It specifies CASSGQGQGWGSYEQYF.

The table lists this clone with a few counts. The V gene is TRBV5-6, the J gene TRBJ1-1; tentative D call: TRBD1 (5 bases). The germline V and J ends were trimmed by 1 base and 8 bases, with 9 bases remaining between them. CDR3 size: 12 residues. Germline-derived CDR1 and CDR2 are SGHDT and YYEEEE. The CDR3 region has the DNA TGTGCCAGCAGCTTGCAGACAGAAGAAGCTTTCTTT. Translation gives CASSLQTEEAFF.

V gene TRBV6-6 combines with J gene TRBJ1-5, with D perhaps TRBD1 (6 bases). Trimming stripped 5 bases from V and 3 bases from J, with 8 bases between. Germline lookup yields CDR1 MNHNY and CDR2 SVGAGI (reference sequence). This CDR3 is built from 13 residues. This CDR3 reads CASSGGANQPQHF. In nucleotides, the CDR3 is TGTGCCAGCAGTGGGGGGGCCAATCAGCCCCAGCATTTT.

The chain uses TRBV5-1 and TRBJ2-7; 7 positions match TRBD2. J was trimmed by 0 bases and V by 0 bases; bases with no gene match: 6. Per germline, CDR1 SGHRS and CDR2 YFSETQ. CDR3 size: 16 residues. The CDR3 loop is CASSLEERDLSYEQYF. The CDR3 DNA reads as TGCGCCAGCAGCTTGGAAGAGCGGGACCTCTCCTACGAGCAGTACTTC.

CDR3 nucleotides: TGCGCCAGCAGCTTGGAGGCGGGAGGGCCCCGCAATGAGCAGTTCTTC. The encoded protein is CASSLEAGGPRNEQFF. The genes are TRBV5-1 and TRBJ2-1; 9 bases fit TRBD2. CDR3 length: 16 amino acids. Germline CDR1 reads SGHRS; CDR2 reads YFSETQ. Germline trimming cut 0 bases from V and 6 bases from J; bases unmatched to any gene: 7.

V and J are TRBV5-4 and TRBJ2-1; D is perhaps TRBD2 (5 bases). The V end lost 3 bases, the J end lost 12 bases, and 25 bases lay between the germline ends. The V gene's germline CDR1 is SGHNT and CDR2 YYREEE (reference sequence). The CDR3 has 16 amino acids. The CDR3: CASSSDQRRRTEGQFF. CDR3 DNA sequence: TGTGCCAGCAGCTCCGACCAACGGAGACGAACCGAGGGGCAGTTCTTC.

The chain combines TRBV5-1 with TRBJ1-1, with 9 positions matching TRBD1. V shed 3 bases and J 3 bases; nucleotides not matched to a gene: 12. CDR1 is SGHRS and CDR2 is YFSETQ in the germline V gene. CDR3 length: 17 amino acids. The CDR3: CASSWPGQGPKYTEAFF. The DNA for the CDR3 is TGCGCCAGCAGCTGGCCGGGACAGGGTCCTAAGTACACTGAAGCTTTCTTT.

Regarding this clone: Other DNA variants within this sample encode the same CDR3. The chain carries TRBV6-5 and TRBJ1-1; 7 nucleotides line up with TRBD1. The CDR3 is 13 amino acids. The V segment lost 6 bases and the J segment 3 bases; nucleotides outside the gene matches: 4. The V gene's germline CDR1 is MNHEY and CDR2 SVGAGI. DNA for the CDR3: TGTGCCAGCAGCCTAGACAGGGACACTGAAGCTTTCTTT. Encoded protein: CASSLDRDTEAFF.